This T cell receptor beta chain stems from a study of cytomegalovirus exposure and HLA in healthy donors. Looking at the study overall: The Caucasian-associated ancestry cluster contained about 80% of the 300 to 400 genotyped donors. Study-level findings and limits: 16,951 TCR beta sequences were associated with HLA alleles at 0.05 false discovery rate in a later analysis. Among TCR beta chains, those listed as cytomegalovirus-associated numbered about 160.

Donors showed nominal health when sampled, although they likely had unrecorded immune exposures. On this clone itself: Its antigen is undetermined.

PCR amplification relied on 60 Vbeta primers (plus 13 Jbeta primers). Libraries were prepared by immunoSEQ multiplex PCR; TCRdb keeps only in-frame clonotypes and omits some of them. The table for this sample gives some 150,000 clones. Germline V lookup: CDR1 LGHNA, CDR2 YNFKEQ. Trimming left V 2 bases short and J 3 bases short, with 10 bases between. The CDR3 extends over 14 amino acids. Sample: PBMCs. This chain uses TRBV4-2 with TRBJ1-2, with TRBD1 as a possible D gene (6 bases). The receptor's source is a woman between 18 and 30 years old in good health and CMV-seropositive. The CDR3 loop is CASSQRGRDYGYTF. Written as DNA, the CDR3 is TGTGCCAGCAGCCAAAGGGGGAGGGACTATGGCTACACCTTC.